Described below is a single T cell receptor (beta chain) sequence and its context. The target antigen is unknown. CDR3 size: 15 residues. V lost 5 bases, J lost 6 bases, and 5 bases stayed unmatched. Germline-derived CDR1 and CDR2 are LNHDA and SQIVND (reference sequence). MiXCR, run by TCRdb on the 5' RACE reads, gives a single entry per CDR3 protein. The sample holds hundreds of thousands of distinct CDR3 sequences, roughly 15% seen once. The entry originates in a study of T-cell memory formation after mild COVID-19. Across the whole study: Clustering of TCRs was largely donor specific. Findings and caveats of the study: Several responding clones turned up in pre-infection memory, indicating that cross-reactive memory may have taken part. Among CD4+ contracting clones, most were CM and EM, and CD8+ ones EMRA.

This TCR was recovered from an adult woman who had mild COVID-19 (a few samples of this study predate the infection). Cell type and time point are not known. Sequencing input: PBMCs or a T cell subset sorted from them (not recorded which). This chain joins TRBV19 and TRBJ1-6; TRBD1 matches 9 bases. CDR3 region: CASSSGTGLNSPLHF. CDR3 nucleotides: TGTGCCAGTAGTTCCGGGACAGGGCTTAATTCACCCCTCCACTTT.